The source of this T cell receptor beta chain is a study of OX40 agonist ivuxolimab in advanced cancers. Study in general: From roughly 20 to 90 years was the age range, with a mean of roughly 59 years, and about 83% were male. Study-wide results and caveats: CD8+ T cells showed, on average, more clonal expansion than CD4+ cells.

Note on this clone: Its antigen is unidentified.

Between the trimmed V and J ends, which lost 1 base and 14 bases, there was a span of 14 bases. There are 13 residues in the CDR3. CDR1 is SEHNR and CDR2 is FQNEAQ in the germline V gene (reference sequence). Profiled with immunoSEQ multiplex PCR; TCRdb holds only in-frame clones, not every one. The sample holds 70,000 or so clones, nearly 90% seen once. The chain joins TRBV7-9 to TRBJ2-2, with no clear D. The source material was CD4+ or CD8+ T cells sorted from blood, sampled in a trial of the OX40 agonist ivuxolimab. This receptor was obtained from an adult with an advanced solid tumor such as melanoma, head and neck, liver or kidney cancer. The CDR3 here is CASSLGTASPLFF. The DNA for the CDR3 is TGTGCCAGCAGCTTAGGGACGGCAAGCCCCCTGTTTTTT.